This entry describes one T cell receptor (beta chain). Germline assignment: CDR1 KGHDR and CDR2 SFDVKD. The CDR3 is 17 amino acids. The V segment lost 4 bases and the J segment 1 base; nucleotides outside the gene matches: 9. This specimen comes from a study of blood T cell repertoires in COVID-19. Looking at the study overall: Samples representing acute and convalescent COVID-19 were sourced from the United States, Italy and Spain.

Sequencing was performed with immunoSEQ multiplex PCR; in TCRdb, only in-frame clones are kept and a portion is missing. This sample has about 180,000 clones, with under 85% found just once. The TCR sequence derives from a woman in her 70s with COVID-19, enrolled during active disease. The rearrangement joins TRBV24-1 to TRBJ2-5, with 9 bases fitting TRBD1. Sequencing was carried out using peripheral blood. The CDR3 sequence: CATSESGTGLPQETQYF. DNA for the CDR3: TGTGCCACCAGTGAATCCGGGACAGGGCTACCCCAAGAGACCCAGTACTTC.